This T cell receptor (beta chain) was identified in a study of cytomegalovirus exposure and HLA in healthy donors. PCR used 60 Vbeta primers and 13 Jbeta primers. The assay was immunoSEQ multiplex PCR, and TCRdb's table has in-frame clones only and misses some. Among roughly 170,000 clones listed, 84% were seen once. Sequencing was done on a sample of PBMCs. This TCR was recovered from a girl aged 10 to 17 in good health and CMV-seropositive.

CDR3 sequence reads: CASHRGSDQPQHF. The CDR3 DNA follows: TGTGCCAGTCACAGGGGGAGCGATCAGCCCCAGCATTTT. This rearrangement joins TRBV2 to TRBJ1-5; 8 bases are shared with TRBD1. CDR1 is SNHLY and CDR2 is FYNNEI in the germline V gene. After removal of 9 bases from V and 5 bases from J, the junction contained 6 bases not matched to a gene. This CDR3 has 13 residues.